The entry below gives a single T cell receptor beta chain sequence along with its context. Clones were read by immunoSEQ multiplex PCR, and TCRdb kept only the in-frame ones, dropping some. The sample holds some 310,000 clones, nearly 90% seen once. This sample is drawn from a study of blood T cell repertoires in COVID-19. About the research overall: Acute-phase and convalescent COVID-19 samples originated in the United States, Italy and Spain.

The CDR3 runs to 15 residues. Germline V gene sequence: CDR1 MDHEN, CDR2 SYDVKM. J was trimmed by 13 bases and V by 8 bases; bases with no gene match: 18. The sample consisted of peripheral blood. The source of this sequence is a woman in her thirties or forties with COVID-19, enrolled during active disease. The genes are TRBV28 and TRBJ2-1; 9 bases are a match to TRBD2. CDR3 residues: CASRIASASGTYQFF. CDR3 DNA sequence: TGTGCCAGCCGCATCGCGTCGGCTAGCGGGACGTACCAGTTCTTC.